Listed here are 24 T cell receptor beta chains from one sample, sequenced in a study of cytomegalovirus exposure and HLA in healthy donors. Both 60 Vbeta primers and 13 Jbeta primers went into the PCR. Here immunoSEQ multiplex PCR was the method, and the copy in TCRdb shows in-frame clones only, minus some. The table lists 120,000 to 150,000 clones, 65% to 80% of them singletons, with 1% to 1.5% in the top ten. Sample: PBMCs. Receptor source: a male donor in good health and CMV-seropositive.

The chain recombines TRBV9 with TRBJ2-1; TRBD2 matches at 13 bases. The germline gives CDR1 SGDLS, CDR2 YYNGEE. CDR3 length: 17 residues. Trimming took 0 bases from V and 6 from J; bases not matched to a gene: 6. The DNA of the CDR3 is TGTGCCAGCAGCGTAGGGCCCGGACTAGCGGGAGCCAATGAGCAGTTCTTC. It translates to CASSVGPGLAGANEQFF.

The sample holds a few counts of this clone. J is TRBJ2-3 and V is TRBV7-9; tentatively, D is TRBD2 (5 bases). The CDR3 is 14 residues long. Deletions cut 8 bases from V and 0 bases from J, with 12 bases between. In germline, CDR1 is SEHNR, CDR2 FQNEAQ (reference sequence). CDR3 region: CASLLGVSTDTQYF. As DNA, the CDR3 is TGTGCCAGCCTACTAGGAGTCAGCACAGATACGCAGTATTTT.

The chain uses TRBV6-6 and TRBJ2-5; D possibly corresponds to TRBD2 (5 bases). There are 15 residues in the CDR3. CDR1 and CDR2 from the germline V gene are MNHNY and SVGAGI (reference sequence). Trimming shortened V by 6 bases and J by 5 bases, and 19 bases separated the two germline ends. This CDR3 is CASSSLTPGEETQYF. CDR3 sequence (DNA): TGTGCCAGCAGCTCCCTAACCCCTGGGGAGGAGACCCAGTACTTC.

The V and J genes are TRBV7-2 and TRBJ2-3, with D tentatively TRBD2 (6 bases). The germline gives CDR1 SGHTA, CDR2 FQGNSA. V gave up 2 bases and J gave up 0 bases, with 15 bases separating them. CDR3 size: 17 residues. The DNA of the CDR3 is TGTGCCAGCAGCTTATTAACTGCGGGACCTAGCACAGATACGCAGTATTTT. This codes for CASSLLTAGPSTDTQYF.

The V and J genes are TRBV5-4 and TRBJ2-5; no clear D gene. The J call may be wrong; the DNA end is better matched by TRBJ2-7. This CDR3 contains 14 residues. Per the germline V gene, CDR1 is SGHNT and CDR2 is YYREEE (reference sequence). CDR3 in amino acids: CASSLVDNSYEQYF. The DNA for the CDR3 is TGTGCCAGCAGCTTGGTCGACAACTCCTACGAGCAGTACTTC.

This sequence joins TRBV6-1 and TRBJ1-1; 7 positions match TRBD1. The CDR3 loop spans 15 amino acids. Germline V gives CDR1 MNHNS, CDR2 SASEGT. The junction had 2 bases not matched to a gene; V was cut back by 1 base and J by 0 bases. DNA for the CDR3: TGTGCCAGCAGTGAAGGGGACAGATTGAACACTGAAGCTTTCTTT. This gives the protein CASSEGDRLNTEAFF.

The V gene is TRBV18, the J gene TRBJ1-6; tentative D call: TRBD1 (5 bases). Trimming shortened V by 6 bases and J by 2 bases, and 14 bases separated the two germline ends. The CDR3 spans 16 residues. Germline CDR1 reads KGHSH; CDR2 reads LQKENI. CDR3 sequence reads: CASSRDSTPYNSPLHF. CDR3 bases: TGTGCCAGCTCGCGAGACAGTACCCCCTATAATTCACCCCTCCACTTT.

V and J are TRBV15 and TRBJ2-2; 8 bases are shared with TRBD1. The junction had 4 bases not matched to a gene; V was cut back by 2 bases and J by 8 bases. This CDR3 comprises 14 residues. In germline, CDR1 is LNHNV, CDR2 YYDKDF (reference sequence). CDR3 loop: CATSRPGGGGELFF. CDR3 in DNA: TGTGCCACCAGCAGACCAGGGGGCGGGGGGGAGCTGTTTTTT.

The gene calls are TRBV19 and TRBJ2-7, with 7 bases aligning to TRBD1. This CDR3 contains 14 residues. Germline trimming cut 5 bases from V and 4 bases from J; bases unmatched to any gene: 8. Germline assignment: CDR1 LNHDA and CDR2 SQIVND (reference sequence). In nucleotides, the CDR3 is TGTGCCAGTAGTGTCGGCGGCAGGGGGTACGAGCAGTACTTC. It specifies CASSVGGRGYEQYF.

V gene TRBV28 combines with J gene TRBJ2-7, with D possibly matching TRBD1 (5 bases). V gave up 6 bases and J gave up 4 bases, with 16 bases separating them. The CDR3 has 14 residues. Germline assignment: CDR1 MDHEN and CDR2 SYDVKM. The CDR3 nucleotides read TGTGCCAGCAGCTCCAGGGCAGGGTTATACGAGCAGTACTTC. It encodes CASSSRAGLYEQYF. The entire variable domain, with the rest obtained from reference TRBV28 and TRBJ2-7, is as follows: DVKVTQSSRYLVKRTGEKVFLECVQDMDHENMFWYRQDPGLGLRLIYFSYDVKMKEKGDIPEGYSVSREKKERFSLILESASTNQTSMYLCASSSRAGLYEQYFGPGTRLTVT.

The rearrangement joins TRBV10-3 to TRBJ2-6, with 9 bases matching TRBD1. Trimming removed 2 bases from V and 1 base from J; junction bases left unmatched: 6. The germline CDR1 and CDR2 sequences are ENHRY and SYGVKD. The CDR3 covers 18 residues. In nucleotides, the CDR3 is TGTGCCATCAGTGAGGTGGACAGGGGACAGTCTGGGGCCAACGTCCTGACTTTC. It translates to CAISEVDRGQSGANVLTF.

The chain couples TRBV7-9 to TRBJ2-1; D perhaps matches TRBD2 (6 bases). The germline gives CDR1 SEHNR, CDR2 FQNEAQ (reference sequence). This CDR3 has 12 residues. V lost 6 bases, J lost 7 bases, and 10 bases lay in between. The CDR3 is CASSIGGNEQFF. The CDR3 nucleotides are TGTGCCAGCAGTATTGGGGGGAATGAGCAGTTCTTC. The variable domain in full, completed from reference TRBV7-9 and TRBJ2-1, reads DTGVSQNPRHKITKRGQNVTFRCDPISEHNRLYWYRQTLGQGPEFLTYFQNEAQLEKSRLLSDRFSAERPKGSFSTLEIQRTEQGDSAMYLCASSIGGNEQFFGPGTRLTVL.

The CDR3 here is CASSLPSTNEQFF. The CDR3 nucleotides read TGTGCCAGCAGCTTGCCTAGCACCAATGAGCAGTTCTTC. The chain employs TRBV7-9 and TRBJ2-1; D may be TRBD2 (5 bases). The CDR3 has 13 amino acids. CDR1 and CDR2 from the germline V gene are SEHNR and FQNEAQ (reference sequence). Trimming pared 3 bases from V and 6 bases from J, leaving 9 bases between.

The J gene is TRBJ2-7, the V gene TRBV5-6; 7 nucleotides align to TRBD1. CDR1 is SGHDT and CDR2 is YYEEEE in the germline V gene. The CDR3 length is 13 residues. V lost 5 bases, J lost 2 bases, and 4 bases stayed unmatched. CDR3 residues: CASSNTGAYEQYF. In nucleotides, the CDR3 is TGTGCCAGCAGTAACACAGGGGCCTACGAGCAGTACTTC.

V is TRBV7-2 and J is TRBJ2-5; D ambiguous. The J call may not be correct, given that the DNA end is closer to TRBJ2-7. The CDR3 sequence is 14 residues long. CDR1 and CDR2 from the germline V gene are SGHTA and FQGNSA. The CDR3 loop is CASSLASGSYEQYF. CDR3 in DNA: TGTGCCAGCAGCTTAGCGTCGGGTTCCTACGAGCAGTACTTC.

Of note for this clone: Mismatch with germline at one junction end may stem from a read error. The chain links TRBV7-9 to TRBJ2-7; 10 positions agree with TRBD2. Germline V gene data show CDR1 as SEHNR and CDR2 as FQNEAQ (reference sequence). This CDR3 spans 19 amino acids. DNA of the CDR3: TGTTCCAGCAGCTTAGAGGGACAGAAGGCCCTAGCGGGGGTACGCGAGCAGTACTTC. This codes for CSSSLEGQKALAGVREQYF.

The chain recombines TRBV4-3 with TRBJ2-1, with TRBD1 identical over 9 bases. Germline assignment: CDR1 LGHNA and CDR2 YSLEER. V shed 5 bases and J 7 bases; nucleotides not matched to a gene: 3. CDR3 length equals 13 residues. The DNA of the CDR3 is TGCGCCAGCAGCGGGACAGGGATGAATGAGCAGTTCTTC. Its translation: CASSGTGMNEQFF.

Comments on this clone: At one end, the junction sequence differs from germline, possibly due to a read error. The J gene is TRBJ2-7, the V gene TRBV7-7; TRBD1 matches at 8 bases. Germline lookup yields CDR1 SSHAT and CDR2 FNYEAQ (reference sequence). This CDR3 is 17 amino acids long. The CDR3, as DNA: TGTGCTAGCAGCTTCTCCTCTGGGCAGGACAGGGTAGGCGAGCAGTACTTC. As protein: CASSFSSGQDRVGEQYF.

This chain joins TRBV6-4 and TRBJ1-6, with 8 bases identical to TRBD1. V lost 3 bases to trimming and J lost 7 bases; unmatched junction nucleotides: 5. There are 15 residues in the CDR3. The germline CDR1 and CDR2 sequences are MRHNA and SNTAGT. As DNA, the CDR3 is TGTGCCAGCAGTGAATCAGGGGGCTGGAATTCACCCCTCCACTTT. Its translation is CASSESGGWNSPLHF.

This chain joins TRBV28 and TRBJ2-7, with 9 bases matching TRBD2. The V gene's germline CDR1 is MDHEN and CDR2 SYDVKM. J was trimmed by 2 bases and V by 7 bases; bases with no gene match: 9. The CDR3 spans 15 residues. DNA for the CDR3: TGTGCCAGCACCCTTAGGACTAGCGCAACCTACGAGCAGTACTTC. Encoded protein: CASTLRTSATYEQYF. Full variable domain (missing parts from reference TRBV28 and TRBJ2-7): DVKVTQSSRYLVKRTGEKVFLECVQDMDHENMFWYRQDPGLGLRLIYFSYDVKMKEKGDIPEGYSVSREKKERFSLILESASTNQTSMYLCASTLRTSATYEQYFGPGTRLTVT.

The chain recombines TRBV7-2 with TRBJ2-7, with D perhaps TRBD1 (5 bases). V shed 2 bases and J shed 3 bases, with 11 bases lying between them. Germline CDR1 SGHTA, CDR2 FQGNSA. The CDR3 is 14 residues long. CDR3 residues: CASSLLRVFYEQYF. The CDR3 coding sequence is TGTGCCAGCAGCTTACTCAGGGTGTTCTACGAGCAGTACTTC.

A single count supports this clone. This chain joins TRBV5-1 and TRBJ2-1; D remains unclear. V was clipped by 9 bases and J by 7 bases, with 11 bases between them. The germline gives CDR1 SGHRS, CDR2 YFSETQ. This CDR3 comprises 11 residues. The CDR3 here is CATYLENEQFF. Here the CDR3 DNA reads TGCGCCACATACTTGGAGAATGAGCAGTTCTTC. Drawing the rest from reference TRBV5-1 and TRBJ2-1, the complete variable domain is KAGVTQTPRYLIKTRGQQVTLSCSPISGHRSVSWYQQTPGQGLQFLFEYFSETQRNKGNFPGRFSGRQFSNSRSEMNVSTLELGDSALYLCATYLENEQFFGPGTRLTVL.

The chain has TRBV4-2 and TRBJ1-5, with TRBD1 identical over 10 bases. The germline CDR1 and CDR2 sequences are LGHNA and YNFKEQ. The CDR3 is 15 amino acids. The J segment lost 7 bases and the V segment lost 0 bases, leaving 3 bases of the junction unmatched. The CDR3 DNA is TGTGCCAGCAGCCAAGACCGGGACAGGGGCCAGCCCCAGCATTTT. Encoded protein: CASSQDRDRGQPQHF.

This rearrangement joins TRBV9 to TRBJ1-6; 8 bases align to TRBD1. Germline lookup yields CDR1 SGDLS and CDR2 YYNGEE. Trimming removed 4 bases from V and 3 bases from J; junction bases left unmatched: 9. This CDR3 is 17 amino acids long. The CDR3 DNA follows: TGTGCCAGCAGCCCCGGACAGGGCCCAATCTATAATTCACCCCTCCACTTT. Its protein is CASSPGQGPIYNSPLHF.